What follows describes a single TCR beta chain. Its antigen is not identified. This sample stems from a study of T cell repertoires in aging, cancer and after chemotherapy. Study at large: Repeat sampling of healthy donors over several months to years showed clear clonal overlap. The full dataset contained roughly 8.8 million TCR reads.

Peripheral blood genomic DNA, not sorted cells or RNA, was the template. There are 16 residues in the CDR3. The germline gives CDR1 SGHNT, CDR2 YYREEE (reference sequence). J gave up 0 bases and V 5 bases, and 3 bases lay outside the gene matches. Study results and caveats: Age-matched healthy donors had significantly more diverse, less clonal blood TCR repertoires than untreated cancer patients.

Multiplex touch-down PCR with TRB-A/B primers amplified rearranged V-D-J TRB sequences. MiXCR, applied by TCRdb to the multiplex PCR reads, yields one record per CDR3 protein. The repertoire includes thousands of distinct CDR3 sequences, about 32% of them detected once, and around 10% sits in the top ten. The receptor was derived from a human donor in good health. The chain combines TRBV5-4 with TRBJ2-6; 9 nucleotides agree with TRBD2. Sequencing was performed on blood. This CDR3 reads CASRAGGFSGANVLTF. The CDR3 bases are TGTGCCAGCAGGGCGGGAGGGTTCTCTGGGGCCAACGTCCTGACTTTC.